The following is a TCR beta chain sequence with its context. This record comes from a study of shared clonotypes between healthy human individuals. Germline CDR1 and CDR2: MGHRA and YSYEKL. Trimming shortened V by 4 bases and J by 6 bases, and 10 bases separated the two germline ends. The length of the CDR3 is 13 residues. Per the original data handling: With immunoSEQ giving junction-only sequences and no quality scores, filtering differed. Generated by immunoSEQ multiplex PCR, the TCRdb table keeps only in-frame clones and is missing some. V and J calls and clone size are copied from that table; D and trimming were computed from the DNA. The sample lists hundreds of thousands of clones; 90% to 96% were seen once.

Material: naive CD4+ T cells sorted from blood. Subset defined: CD45RA+ positively selected. The rearrangement links TRBV4-1 to TRBJ1-5, with D unclear. This TCR was sampled from a woman aged 25 to 39 in good health. The CDR3: CASSPVTRQPQHF. The CDR3 coding sequence is TGCGCCAGCAGCCCAGTAACACGTCAGCCCCAGCATTTT.